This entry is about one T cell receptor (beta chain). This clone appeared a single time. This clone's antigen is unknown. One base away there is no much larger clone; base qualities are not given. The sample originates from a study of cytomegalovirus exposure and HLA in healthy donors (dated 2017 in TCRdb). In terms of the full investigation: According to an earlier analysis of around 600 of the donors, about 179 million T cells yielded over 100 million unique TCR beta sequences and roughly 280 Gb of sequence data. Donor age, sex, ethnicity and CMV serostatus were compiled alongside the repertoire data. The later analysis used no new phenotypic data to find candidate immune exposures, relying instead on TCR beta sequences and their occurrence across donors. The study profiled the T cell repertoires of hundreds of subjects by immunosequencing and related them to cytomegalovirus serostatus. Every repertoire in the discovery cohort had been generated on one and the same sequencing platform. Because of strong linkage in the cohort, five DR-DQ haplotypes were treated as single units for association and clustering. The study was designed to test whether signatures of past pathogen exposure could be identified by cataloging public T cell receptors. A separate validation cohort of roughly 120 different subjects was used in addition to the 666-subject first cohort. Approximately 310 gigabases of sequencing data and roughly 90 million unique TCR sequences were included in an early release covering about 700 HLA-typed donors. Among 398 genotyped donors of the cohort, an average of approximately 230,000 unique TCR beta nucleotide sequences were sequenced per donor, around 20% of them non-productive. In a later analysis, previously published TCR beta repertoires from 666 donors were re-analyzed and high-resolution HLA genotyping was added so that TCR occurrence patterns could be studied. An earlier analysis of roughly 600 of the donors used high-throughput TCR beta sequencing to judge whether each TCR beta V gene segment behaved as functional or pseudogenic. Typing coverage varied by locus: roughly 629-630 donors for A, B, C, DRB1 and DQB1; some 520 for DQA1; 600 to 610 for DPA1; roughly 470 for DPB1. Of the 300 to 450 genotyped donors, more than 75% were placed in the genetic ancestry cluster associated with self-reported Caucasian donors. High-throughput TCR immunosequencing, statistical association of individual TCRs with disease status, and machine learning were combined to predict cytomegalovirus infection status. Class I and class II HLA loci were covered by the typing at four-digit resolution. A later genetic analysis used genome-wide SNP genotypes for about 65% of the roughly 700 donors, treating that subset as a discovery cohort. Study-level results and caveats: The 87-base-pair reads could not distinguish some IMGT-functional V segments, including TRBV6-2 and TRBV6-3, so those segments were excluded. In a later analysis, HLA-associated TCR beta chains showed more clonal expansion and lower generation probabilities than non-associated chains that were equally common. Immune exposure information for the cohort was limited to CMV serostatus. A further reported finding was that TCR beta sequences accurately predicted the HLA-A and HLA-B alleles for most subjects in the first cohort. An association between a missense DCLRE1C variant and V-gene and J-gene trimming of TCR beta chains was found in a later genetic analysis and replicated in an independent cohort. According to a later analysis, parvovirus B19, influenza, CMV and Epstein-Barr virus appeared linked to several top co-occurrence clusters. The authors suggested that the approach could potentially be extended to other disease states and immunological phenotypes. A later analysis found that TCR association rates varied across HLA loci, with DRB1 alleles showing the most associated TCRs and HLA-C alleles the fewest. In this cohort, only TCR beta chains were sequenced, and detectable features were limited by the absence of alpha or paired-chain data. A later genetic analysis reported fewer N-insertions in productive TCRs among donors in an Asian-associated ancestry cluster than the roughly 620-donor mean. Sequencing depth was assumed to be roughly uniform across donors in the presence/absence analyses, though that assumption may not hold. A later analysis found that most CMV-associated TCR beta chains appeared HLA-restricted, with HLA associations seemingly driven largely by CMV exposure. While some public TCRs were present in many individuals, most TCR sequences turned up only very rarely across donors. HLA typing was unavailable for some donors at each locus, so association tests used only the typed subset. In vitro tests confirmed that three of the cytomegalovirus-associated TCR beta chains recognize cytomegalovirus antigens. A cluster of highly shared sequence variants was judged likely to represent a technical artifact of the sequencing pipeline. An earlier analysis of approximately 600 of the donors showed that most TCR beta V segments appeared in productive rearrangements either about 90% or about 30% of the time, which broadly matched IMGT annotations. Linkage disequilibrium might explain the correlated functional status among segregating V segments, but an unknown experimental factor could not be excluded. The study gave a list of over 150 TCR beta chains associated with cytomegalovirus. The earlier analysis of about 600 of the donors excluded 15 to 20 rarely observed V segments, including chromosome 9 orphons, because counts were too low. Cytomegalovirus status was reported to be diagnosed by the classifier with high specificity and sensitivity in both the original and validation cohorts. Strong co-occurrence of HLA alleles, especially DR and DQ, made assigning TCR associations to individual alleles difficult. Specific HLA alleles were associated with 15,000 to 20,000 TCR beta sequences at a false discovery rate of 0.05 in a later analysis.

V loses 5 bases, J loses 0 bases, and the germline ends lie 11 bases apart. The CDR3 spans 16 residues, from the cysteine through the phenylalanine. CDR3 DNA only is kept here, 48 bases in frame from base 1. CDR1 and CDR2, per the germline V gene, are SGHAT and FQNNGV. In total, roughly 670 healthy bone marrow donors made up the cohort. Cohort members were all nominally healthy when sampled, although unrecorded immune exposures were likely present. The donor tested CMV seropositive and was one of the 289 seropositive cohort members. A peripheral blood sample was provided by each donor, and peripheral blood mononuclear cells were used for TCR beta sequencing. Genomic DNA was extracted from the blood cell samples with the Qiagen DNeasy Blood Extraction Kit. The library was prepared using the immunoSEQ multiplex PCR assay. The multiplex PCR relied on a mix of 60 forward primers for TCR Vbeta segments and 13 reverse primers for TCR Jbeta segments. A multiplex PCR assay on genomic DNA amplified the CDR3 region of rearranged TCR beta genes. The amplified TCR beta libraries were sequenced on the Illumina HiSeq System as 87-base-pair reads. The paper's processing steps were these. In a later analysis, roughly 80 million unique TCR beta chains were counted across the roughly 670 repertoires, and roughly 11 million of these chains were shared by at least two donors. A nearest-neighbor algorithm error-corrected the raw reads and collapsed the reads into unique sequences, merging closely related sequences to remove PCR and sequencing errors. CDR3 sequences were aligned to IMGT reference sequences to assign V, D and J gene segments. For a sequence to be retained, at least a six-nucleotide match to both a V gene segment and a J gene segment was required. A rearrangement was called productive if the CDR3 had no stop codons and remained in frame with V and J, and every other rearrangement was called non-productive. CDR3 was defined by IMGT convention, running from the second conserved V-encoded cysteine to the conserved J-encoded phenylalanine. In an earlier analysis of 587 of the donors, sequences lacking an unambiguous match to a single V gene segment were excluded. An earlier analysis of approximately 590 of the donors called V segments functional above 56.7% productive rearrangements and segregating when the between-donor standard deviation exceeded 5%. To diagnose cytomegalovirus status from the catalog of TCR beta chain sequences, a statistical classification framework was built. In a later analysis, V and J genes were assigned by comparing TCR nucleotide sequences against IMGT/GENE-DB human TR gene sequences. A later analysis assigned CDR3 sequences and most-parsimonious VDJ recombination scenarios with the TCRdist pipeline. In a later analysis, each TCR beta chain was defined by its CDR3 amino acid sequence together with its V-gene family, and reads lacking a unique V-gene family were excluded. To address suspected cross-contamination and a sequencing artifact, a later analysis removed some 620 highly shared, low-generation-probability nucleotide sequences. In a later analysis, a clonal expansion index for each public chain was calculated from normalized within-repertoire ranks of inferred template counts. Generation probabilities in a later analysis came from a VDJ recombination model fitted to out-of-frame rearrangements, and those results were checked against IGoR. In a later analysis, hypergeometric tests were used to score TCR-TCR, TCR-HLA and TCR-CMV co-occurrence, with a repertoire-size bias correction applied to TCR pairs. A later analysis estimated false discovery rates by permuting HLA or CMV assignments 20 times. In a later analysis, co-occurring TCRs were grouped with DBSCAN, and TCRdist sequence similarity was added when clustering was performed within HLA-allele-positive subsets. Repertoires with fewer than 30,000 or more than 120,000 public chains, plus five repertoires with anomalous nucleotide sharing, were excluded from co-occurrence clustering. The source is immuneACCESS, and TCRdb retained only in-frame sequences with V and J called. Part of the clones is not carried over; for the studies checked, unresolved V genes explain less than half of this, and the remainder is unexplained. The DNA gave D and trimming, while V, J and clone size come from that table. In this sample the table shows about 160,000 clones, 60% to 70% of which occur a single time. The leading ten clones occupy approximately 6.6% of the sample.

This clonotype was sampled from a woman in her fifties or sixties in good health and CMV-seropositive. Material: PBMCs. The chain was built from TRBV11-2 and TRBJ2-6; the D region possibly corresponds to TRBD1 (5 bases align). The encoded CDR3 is CASSSRVGSGANVLTF. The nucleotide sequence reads TGTGCCAGCAGCAGCAGGGTGGGCTCTGGGGCCAACGTCCTGACTTTC.